This record looks at one T cell receptor (beta chain) sequence and its context. The antigen is not known. Given a much more abundant clone one base away, this may be a read error. V lost 11 bases and J lost 7; bases outside the gene matches: 8. The CDR3 runs 12 residues. There were TCR beta CDR3 regions amplified from RNA transcripts. During a first-round RT-PCR of the TCR CDR3, the HTBI primer set was used. TCRdb itself ran the multiplex PCR reads through MiXCR, one entry per CDR3 protein. The sample has approximately 610,000 distinct CDR3 sequences, roughly 15% seen once. The source of the sample is a study of T cells in Graves' hyperthyroidism and ophthalmopathy. Turning to the study itself: The authors collected peripheral blood at initial diagnosis, before any treatment. Study-level results: Prediction of ophthalmopathy progression came a median around 6.5 months pre-onset. Most thyroid-expanded clonotypes above 0.001 were also found in blood.

Ophthalmopathy patients showed a Clinical Activity Score of at least 3, NOSPECS grade of at least 4 and duration under 3 months. The source is a woman aged 40 to 49 with Graves' ophthalmopathy. The rearrangement links TRBV12-3 or TRBV12-4 to TRBJ2-7; 10 bases match TRBD1. Material for sequencing was blood. The CDR3 protein is CAGTWTGGEQYF. Written as DNA, the CDR3 is TGTGCCGGCACCTGGACAGGGGGTGAGCAGTACTTC.